The 16 T cell receptor beta chains in this list originate from one sample, sequenced in a study of shared clonotypes between healthy human individuals. TCRdb's copy holds only in-frame clones and misses some; the assay was immunoSEQ multiplex PCR. Of fewer than 1 million clones listed, just over 95% are singletons. Only CD45RO-negative cells positively selected for CCR7 counted as naive CD8 cells, so terminally differentiated effector memory CD45RA+ cells were excluded. Material: naive CD8+ T cells sorted from blood. The receptors come from a man in his thirties or forties in good health.

This sequence joins TRBV7-9 and TRBJ2-1; 11 bases are shared with TRBD2. Per the germline V gene, CDR1 is SEHNR and CDR2 is FQNEAQ (reference sequence). This CDR3 is 16 amino acids long. V was pared by 5 bases and J by 9 bases, with 12 bases of the junction left unmatched. The CDR3 is CASSPSGSGRGGEQFF. The CDR3 DNA reads as TGTGCCAGCAGCCCCAGCGGTAGCGGGAGGGGGGGTGAGCAGTTCTTC.

The chain carries TRBV7-9 and TRBJ2-2; no definite D call. The CDR3 contains 17 residues. Germline V CDR1 and CDR2: SEHNR, FQNEAQ (reference sequence). V lost 5 bases and J 4 bases, leaving 20 bases between the germline ends. CDR3 residues: CASSKTESSESTGELFF. CDR3 DNA: TGTGCCAGCAGCAAAACGGAGTCCTCGGAGAGCACCGGGGAGCTGTTTTTT.

In the case of this clone: The sample contains more than one DNA sequence encoding this CDR3. The chain has TRBV5-1 and TRBJ2-7, with 10 bases aligning to TRBD1. The CDR3 loop spans 16 amino acids. Unmatched junction bases numbered 4, after V lost 0 bases and J lost 1 base. Germline loops: CDR1 SGHRS, CDR2 YFSETQ. CDR3 DNA sequence: TGCGCCAGCAGCTTGGCTCGGGACAGGGGATCCTACGAGCAGTACTTC. Protein: CASSLARDRGSYEQYF.

This clone occurred once. The chain is built from TRBV7-9 and TRBJ1-5, with TRBD1 as a possible D gene (5 bases). The germline V and J ends were trimmed by 5 bases and 4 bases, with 9 bases remaining between them. Germline V gene data show CDR1 as SEHNR and CDR2 as FQNEAQ (reference sequence). The length of the CDR3 is 13 residues. The chain's CDR3 is CASSGTGNQPQHF. CDR3 DNA sequence: TGTGCCAGCAGCGGGACGGGAAATCAGCCCCAGCATTTT.

V usage is TRBV5-6 and J usage is TRBJ2-7; D is possibly TRBD1 (5 bases). The CDR3 covers 13 residues. V lost 1 base, J lost 3 bases, and 8 bases lay in between. Germline loops: CDR1 SGHDT, CDR2 YYEEEE. The CDR3 DNA reads TGTGCCAGCAGCTTGCCTCAGGGCTACGAGCAGTACTTC. This gives the protein CASSLPQGYEQYF.

The chain links TRBV4-2 to TRBJ1-5; tentative D call: TRBD1 (5 bases). Germline CDR1 reads LGHNA; CDR2 reads YNFKEQ. V was pared by 0 bases and J by 4 bases, with 10 bases between. This CDR3 region has 15 residues. Here the CDR3 DNA reads TGTGCCAGCAGCCAAGATGCAGGGCCGAATCAGCCCCAGCATTTT. This sequence encodes CASSQDAGPNQPQHF.

V and J are TRBV7-3 and TRBJ2-1; 12 bases align to TRBD2. The V segment lost 6 bases and the J segment 3 bases; nucleotides outside the gene matches: 6. The CDR3 extends over 16 amino acids. Germline-derived CDR1 and CDR2 are SGHTA and FQGTGA. CDR3 sequence: CASSYGLAGYYNEQFF. In DNA form, the CDR3 reads TGTGCCAGCAGTTACGGACTAGCGGGGTACTACAATGAGCAGTTCTTC.

V and J are TRBV28 and TRBJ2-2; D ambiguous. V shed 3 bases and J shed 4 bases, with 12 bases lying between them. The CDR3 totals 15 residues. The V gene's germline CDR1 is MDHEN and CDR2 SYDVKM. CDR3 sequence: CASSFSPWSTGELFF. DNA for the CDR3: TGTGCCAGCAGTTTCTCCCCCTGGTCCACCGGGGAGCTGTTTTTT.

The V and J genes are TRBV27 and TRBJ2-1; D is undetermined. From germline, CDR1 is MNHEY and CDR2 SMNVEV (reference sequence). This CDR3 region has 12 residues. V lost 3 bases, J lost 7 bases, and 7 bases lay in between. DNA for the CDR3: TGTGCCAGCAGTTTTTTGCATAATGAGCAGTTCTTC. Protein sequence: CASSFLHNEQFF.

The V gene is TRBV30, the J gene TRBJ1-4; D unresolved. The length of the CDR3 is 13 residues. Germline V gene sequence: CDR1 GTSNPN, CDR2 SVGIG (reference sequence). The V end was cut by 1 base, the J end by 4 bases, with 7 bases between. CDR3 coding DNA: TGTGCCTGGAGTGGGGAGAGTAATGAAAAACTGTTTTTT. As protein: CAWSGESNEKLFF.

This chain joins TRBV27 and TRBJ2-7; D is undetermined. The V and J ends lost 0 bases and 5 bases respectively, with 5 bases between them. Germline assignment: CDR1 MNHEY and CDR2 SMNVEV (reference sequence). This CDR3 has 12 residues. In DNA, the CDR3 is TGTGCCAGCAGTTTATCTGGGAACGAGCAGTACTTC. This sequence encodes CASSLSGNEQYF.

The chain has TRBV7-9 and TRBJ2-1; D is unresolved. Trimming took 10 bases from V and 0 from J, leaving 7 bases between them. This CDR3 is 12 amino acids long. CDR1 SEHNR and CDR2 FQNEAQ come from the germline V gene (reference sequence). This chain's CDR3 is CATGLSYNEQFF. The CDR3 bases are TGTGCCACAGGTCTCTCCTACAATGAGCAGTTCTTC. The variable domain in full, with the rest retrieved from reference TRBV7-9 and TRBJ2-1, is DTGVSQNPRHKITKRGQNVTFRCDPISEHNRLYWYRQTLGQGPEFLTYFQNEAQLEKSRLLSDRFSAERPKGSFSTLEIQRTEQGDSAMYLCATGLSYNEQFFGPGTRLTVL.

V and J are TRBV2 and TRBJ2-4; D ambiguous. From germline, CDR1 is SNHLY and CDR2 FYNNEI. The CDR3 runs to 13 residues. Trimming left V 1 base short and J 3 bases short, with 4 bases between. Here the CDR3 reads CASSEELKNIQYF. The CDR3 nucleotides read TGTGCCAGCAGTGAAGAGCTCAAAAACATTCAGTACTTC.

This rearrangement joins TRBV2 to TRBJ2-5, with a tentative D call TRBD2 (6 bases). Germline assignment: CDR1 SNHLY and CDR2 FYNNEI. V was cut by 5 bases and J by 1 base, with 8 bases left in between. This CDR3 is 13 amino acids long. The CDR3 spells CASSPGVQETQYF. The DNA for the CDR3 is TGTGCCAGCAGTCCGGGAGTCCAAGAGACCCAGTACTTC.

The genes are TRBV5-4 and TRBJ2-7; 11 bases fit TRBD2. The CDR3 is made up of 15 amino acids. Germline-derived CDR1 and CDR2 are SGHNT and YYREEE (reference sequence). The ends lost 4 bases at V and 3 bases at J; junction bases unmatched: 6. In DNA form, the CDR3 reads TGTGCCAGCAGCCGGGGACTAGCGGACTACTACGAGCAGTACTTC. The encoded protein is CASSRGLADYYEQYF.

As to this clone: The same CDR3 also results from other DNA sequences found in this sample. V usage is TRBV7-6 and J usage is TRBJ2-7; 8 positions match TRBD2. The CDR3 is made up of 14 amino acids. V shed 6 bases, J shed 1 base, and the junction held 5 bases outside the gene matches. CDR1 and CDR2 (germline): SGHVS, FNYEAQ. CDR3 coding DNA: TGTGCCAGCAGTCTCTCTAGCGGGTCCTACGAGCAGTACTTC. Its translation: CASSLSSGSYEQYF.